Listed here are 11 T cell receptor beta chains from one sample, sequenced in a study of T cells after yellow fever vaccination. TCRdb reprocessed the 5' RACE reads via MiXCR and lists one record per CDR3 protein. The sample yields under 550,000 distinct CDR3 sequences, 21% seen once. This material consisted of PBMCs, taken about 20 days after the first yellow fever vaccination. The receptors shown here come from a man between 18 and 35 years old who received the YFV17D yellow fever vaccine.

V usage is TRBV11-2 and J usage is TRBJ1-4, with a possible D match to TRBD1 (5 bases). The V end was cut by 5 bases, the J end by 7 bases, with 20 bases between. The germline CDR1 and CDR2 sequences are SGHAT and FQNNGV. The CDR3 covers 16 residues. The CDR3, as DNA: TGTGCCAGCAGCCTGATTGAAACGGGACTAGGTGAAAAACTGTTTTTT. Translated, it gives CASSLIETGLGEKLFF.

This clonotype was detected many times. The V and J genes are TRBV5-1 and TRBJ1-1; 12 bases map to TRBD1. This CDR3 comprises 16 residues. Trimming removed 7 bases from V and 4 bases from J; junction bases left unmatched: 11. Germline assignment: CDR1 SGHRS and CDR2 YFSETQ. Here the CDR3 reads CASRTGTGGEGTEAFF. The CDR3 nucleotides read TGCGCCAGCCGTACCGGGACAGGGGGCGAGGGCACTGAAGCTTTCTTT.

This clonotype was picked up a small number of times. V usage is TRBV7-2 and J usage is TRBJ1-6; D gene ambiguous. Germline CDR1 SGHTA, CDR2 FQGNSA. CDR3 size: 17 residues. V shed 4 bases and J shed 7 bases, with 20 bases lying between them. CDR3 sequence (DNA): TGTGCCAGCAGCTCAACCCCCATCGTACGCCCGAATTCACCCCTCCACTTT. The encoded protein is CASSSTPIVRPNSPLHF. Together with reference TRBV7-2 and TRBJ1-6, the CDR3 gives the full variable domain: GAGVSQSPSNKVTEKGKDVELRCDPISGHTALYWYRQSLGQGLEFLIYFQGNSAPDKSGLPSDRFSAERTGGSVSTLTIQRTQQEDSAVYLCASSSTPIVRPNSPLHFGNGTRLTVT.

V is TRBV5-1 and J is TRBJ2-2; D gene ambiguous. Germline V gene data show CDR1 as SGHRS and CDR2 as YFSETQ. Trimming pared 0 bases from V and 3 bases from J, leaving 9 bases between. This CDR3 contains 15 residues. Here the CDR3 DNA reads TGCGCCAGCAGCTTGGCTAGTACCGACACCGGGGAGCTGTTTTTT. This encodes CASSLASTDTGELFF.

V usage is TRBV6-4 and J usage is TRBJ2-1; 8 bases match TRBD2. The V gene end was trimmed by 6 bases and the J gene end by 9 bases; junction bases not matched to a gene: 16. This CDR3 is built from 16 residues. Germline CDR1 is MRHNA and CDR2 is SNTAGT. CDR3 in DNA: TGTGCCAGCAGCCCTGCTATAGGACTAGCAAGCAGTGAGCAGTTCTTC. Its protein is CASSPAIGLASSEQFF.

The V gene is TRBV7-2, the J gene TRBJ2-1; TRBD1 agrees at 7 bases. CDR1 and CDR2 from the germline V gene are SGHTA and FQGNSA. The CDR3 is 15 amino acids. Germline trimming cut 6 bases from V and 0 bases from J; bases unmatched to any gene: 5. The CDR3 DNA reads TGTGCCAGCAGATCCGGACAGGTCTCCTACAATGAGCAGTTCTTC. Translating it yields CASRSGQVSYNEQFF.

This chain connects TRBV6-5 to TRBJ2-5; TRBD2 is a possible D gene (6 bases). The CDR3 spans 15 residues. Per germline, CDR1 MNHEY and CDR2 SVGAGI. The V end lost 4 bases, the J end lost 2 bases, and 14 bases lay between the germline ends. For the CDR3, the DNA is TGTGCCAGCAGTTGGGGGGAAGGTGGTCAAGAGACCCAGTACTTC. Translated, it gives CASSWGEGGQETQYF.

This clonotype turned up a few times. The chain joins TRBV7-8 to TRBJ2-2; 12 positions match TRBD2. From germline, CDR1 is SGHVS and CDR2 FQNEAQ. This CDR3 comprises 20 residues. Trimming at V came to 5 bases and at J to 7 bases, leaving 20 bases not matched to a gene. The CDR3 sequence is CASSRRTGRLAGVHGGELFF. The CDR3 DNA reads as TGTGCCAGCAGCCGGCGGACCGGGCGACTAGCGGGGGTTCATGGCGGGGAGCTGTTTTTT.

The genes are TRBV7-9 and TRBJ2-7; D may be TRBD1 (6 bases). The V gene's germline CDR1 is SEHNR and CDR2 FQNEAQ (reference sequence). CDR3 length: 14 amino acids. V was shortened by 5 bases and J by 4 bases, with 15 bases between the two germline ends. CDR3 nucleotide sequence: TGTGCCAGCAGCGCTGCCGGGACACATTACGAGCAGTACTTC. This gives the protein CASSAAGTHYEQYF.

This clonotype turned up a few times. The chain combines TRBV7-6 with TRBJ1-3; D not certain. CDR1 and CDR2 (germline): SGHVS, FNYEAQ. The CDR3 is 16 amino acids. Trimming took off 0 bases at V and 0 bases at J, with 9 bases between the two ends. This CDR3 is CASSLAADLSGNTIYF. The CDR3 nucleotides read TGTGCCAGCAGCTTAGCCGCGGATCTCTCTGGAAACACCATATATTTT.

CDR3 sequence reads: CASKPSGGVYGYTF. The CDR3 nucleotides read TGTGCCAGCAAACCAAGTGGCGGAGTCTATGGCTACACCTTC. The genes are TRBV7-8 and TRBJ1-2; unclear D gene. Trimming left V 7 bases short and J 4 bases short, with 16 bases between. Germline V gene lookup returns CDR1 SGHVS and CDR2 FQNEAQ. The CDR3 runs to 14 residues. The variable domain in full, completed from reference TRBV7-8 and TRBJ1-2, reads GAGVSQSPRYKVAKRGQDVALRCDPISGHVSLFWYQQALGQGPEFLTYFQNEAQLDKSGLPSDRFFAERPEGSVSTLKIQRTQQEDSAVYLCASKPSGGVYGYTFGSGTRLTVV.